This entry concerns a single T cell receptor (beta chain). The data were obtained in a study of blood T cell repertoires in COVID-19. V lost 3 bases to trimming and J lost 6 bases; unmatched junction nucleotides: 9. Germline-derived CDR1 and CDR2 are SEHNR and FQNEAQ (reference sequence). CDR3 size: 16 residues. Data came from immunoSEQ multiplex PCR; TCRdb stores just in-frame clones and leaves some out. In the table there are some 150,000 clones, about 90% of which are singletons. The V call is TRBV7-9, the J call TRBJ1-5, with TRBD1 matching 9 bases. Sequenced: peripheral blood. This sequence originates from a man over 45 with active COVID-19. The DNA for the CDR3 is TGTGCCAGCAGCTTCGACGGGACAGGGTCGGGTCAGCCCCAGCATTTT. This sequence encodes CASSFDGTGSGQPQHF.